The 23 T cell receptor beta chains in this list originate from one sample, sequenced in a study of blood T cell repertoires in COVID-19. TCRdb keeps only in-frame clones here, not all; method: immunoSEQ multiplex PCR. The data contain 40,000 to 50,000 clones, nearly 90% of them singletons. Sequencing was done on a sample of peripheral blood. These receptor sequences come from a human donor in a cohort sampled during active COVID-19.

The V gene is TRBV19, the J gene TRBJ2-7; D possibly corresponds to TRBD2 (5 bases). Trimming removed 3 bases from V and 4 bases from J, with 10 bases in between. The CDR3 covers 13 residues. Germline assignment: CDR1 LNHDA and CDR2 SQIVND (reference sequence). The DNA for the CDR3 is TGTGCCAGTAGTATCTTTACGGGGTACGAGCAGTACTTC. It specifies CASSIFTGYEQYF.

This clone was seen a handful of times. Written as DNA, the CDR3 is TGCGCCAGCAGCTCCCGGGACAGTTCTCGGTACGAGCAGTACTTC. It is translated as CASSSRDSSRYEQYF. The V and J genes are TRBV5-1 and TRBJ2-7; 7 bases map to TRBD1. Germline V gene sequence: CDR1 SGHRS, CDR2 YFSETQ. V shed 3 bases, J shed 4 bases, and the junction held 10 bases outside the gene matches. This CDR3 region has 15 residues. The full variable domain, in which reference TRBV5-1 and TRBJ2-7 provide the parts outside the CDR3, is KAGVTQTPRYLIKTRGQQVTLSCSPISGHRSVSWYQQTPGQGLQFLFEYFSETQRNKGNFPGRFSGRQFSNSRSEMNVSTLELGDSALYLCASSSRDSSRYEQYFGPGTRLTVT.

This chain links TRBV7-2 with TRBJ2-1; 9 bases are a match to TRBD2. This CDR3 spans 15 amino acids. Germline values: CDR1 SGHTA, CDR2 FQGNSA. Trimming at V came to 5 bases and at J to 6 bases, leaving 8 bases not matched to a gene. CDR3 in amino acids: CASSPIAGARNEQFF. Here the CDR3 DNA reads TGTGCCAGCAGCCCTATAGCGGGAGCCCGCAATGAGCAGTTCTTC. The variable domain in full, with the rest retrieved from reference TRBV7-2 and TRBJ2-1, is GAGVSQSPSNKVTEKGKDVELRCDPISGHTALYWYRQSLGQGLEFLIYFQGNSAPDKSGLPSDRFSAERTGGSVSTLTIQRTQQEDSAVYLCASSPIAGARNEQFFGPGTRLTVL.

The J gene is TRBJ2-7, the V gene TRBV6-2 or TRBV6-3, with D tentatively TRBD2 (5 bases). The CDR3 totals 12 residues. V was pared by 4 bases and J by 6 bases, with 10 bases between. The V gene's germline CDR1 is MNHEY and CDR2 SVGEGT. The CDR3: CASSSGSGEQYF. CDR3 nucleotides: TGTGCCAGCAGTTCGGGGTCGGGCGAGCAGTACTTC.

The chain's CDR3 is CASKGQGGYTQYF. Written as DNA, the CDR3 is TGTGCCAGCAAGGGACAGGGGGGTTATACGCAGTATTTT. The V and J genes are TRBV5-5 and TRBJ2-3; 11 bases line up with TRBD1. Germline lookup yields CDR1 SGHKS and CDR2 YYEKEE (reference sequence). V lost 6 bases to trimming and J lost 7 bases; unmatched junction nucleotides: 4. The length of the CDR3 is 13 residues. Full variable domain (missing parts from reference TRBV5-5 and TRBJ2-3): DAGVTQSPTHLIKTRGQQVTLRCSPISGHKSVSWYQQVLGQGPQFIFQYYEKEERGRGNFPDRFSARQFPNYSSELNVNALLLGDSALYLCASKGQGGYTQYFGPGTRLTVL.

The gene calls are TRBV4-3 and TRBJ2-5; 10 bases are shared with TRBD2. The ends lost 2 bases at V and 1 base at J; junction bases unmatched: 4. There are 16 residues in the CDR3. Germline-derived CDR1 and CDR2 are LGHNA and YSLEER. CDR3 amino acids: CASSQSVAGGQETQYF. The CDR3 DNA sequence: TGCGCCAGCAGCCAATCGGTAGCGGGGGGCCAAGAGACCCAGTACTTC.

This clone was seen just once. The CDR3 spells CASSPKLAGGSSYEQYF. In DNA form, the CDR3 reads TGCGCCAGCAGCCCGAAACTAGCGGGGGGTAGCTCCTACGAGCAGTACTTC. The rearrangement links TRBV5-1 to TRBJ2-7, with 12 bases fitting TRBD2. V shed 4 bases, J shed 0 bases, and the junction held 8 bases outside the gene matches. Germline loops: CDR1 SGHRS, CDR2 YFSETQ. CDR3 length: 17 residues.

This clone showed up just once. The rearrangement joins TRBV15 to TRBJ2-7; 7 nucleotides match TRBD1. Unmatched junction bases numbered 12, after V lost 4 bases and J lost 6 bases. Germline CDR1 is LNHNV and CDR2 is YYDKDF (reference sequence). This CDR3 region has 15 residues. The CDR3 protein is CATSTVGTAASEQYF. The DNA of the CDR3 is TGTGCCACCAGCACGGTCGGGACAGCGGCTTCCGAGCAGTACTTC.

This chain connects TRBV15 to TRBJ2-5, with a possible D match to TRBD1 (6 bases). Trimming shortened V by 0 bases and J by 3 bases, and 11 bases separated the two germline ends. This CDR3 is 15 amino acids long. Germline V CDR1 and CDR2: LNHNV, YYDKDF (reference sequence). The CDR3 region has the DNA TGTGCCACCAGCAGAGATAGAGGGGGTGAAGAGACCCAGTACTTC. Amino acids: CATSRDRGGEETQYF.

The chain combines TRBV18 with TRBJ2-6; 9 nucleotides agree with TRBD1. The CDR3 is 19 residues long. Losses at the gene ends were 4 bases for V and 0 bases for J; bases not matched to a gene: 10. Germline V CDR1 and CDR2: KGHSH, LQKENI. The CDR3 DNA reads as TGTGCCAGCTCACTACTGGGACAGGGCCAAAGCTCTGGGGCCAACGTCCTGACTTTC. It encodes CASSLLGQGQSSGANVLTF.

In DNA form, the CDR3 reads TGCGCCAGCAGCTCCCCCCTAGCGGTAGATACGCAGTATTTT. Its protein is CASSSPLAVDTQYF. The chain carries TRBV5-1 and TRBJ2-3, with 7 positions matching TRBD2. The CDR3 extends over 14 amino acids. Germline V gene data show CDR1 as SGHRS and CDR2 as YFSETQ. Trimming cost V 3 bases and J 5 bases; bases outside gene matches: 6. Filled out from reference TRBV5-1 and TRBJ2-3, the complete variable domain reads KAGVTQTPRYLIKTRGQQVTLSCSPISGHRSVSWYQQTPGQGLQFLFEYFSETQRNKGNFPGRFSGRQFSNSRSEMNVSTLELGDSALYLCASSSPLAVDTQYFGPGTRLTVL.

This clone showed up just a few times. The J gene is TRBJ1-2, the V gene TRBV6-1, with TRBD1 as a possible D gene (6 bases). The V end lost 2 bases, the J end lost 4 bases, and 17 bases lay between the germline ends. From germline, CDR1 is MNHNS and CDR2 SASEGT. The CDR3 extends over 16 amino acids. In DNA, the CDR3 is TGTGCCAGCAGTGAAACAACCGGGACACATTCCTATGGCTACACCTTC. Translating it yields CASSETTGTHSYGYTF.

The chain carries TRBV14 and TRBJ1-1; D not resolved. The CDR3 has 13 residues. Germline V gives CDR1 SGHDN, CDR2 FVKESK. The germline V and J ends were trimmed by 8 bases and 3 bases, with 13 bases remaining between them. CDR3 sequence reads: CASRSGMDTEAFF. The CDR3 nucleotides read TGTGCCAGCCGCTCGGGGATGGACACTGAAGCTTTCTTT.

The V and J genes are TRBV5-1 and TRBJ1-1, with 7 bases aligning to TRBD1. CDR3 length: 14 residues. Germline assignment: CDR1 SGHRS and CDR2 YFSETQ. The trim removed 4 bases at V and 1 base at J, leaving 4 bases unmatched. The CDR3 DNA follows: TGCGCCAGCAGCCCAGGGGGAGGGAACACTGAAGCTTTCTTT. It yields the protein CASSPGGGNTEAFF. The variable domain in full, completed from reference TRBV5-1 and TRBJ1-1, reads KAGVTQTPRYLIKTRGQQVTLSCSPISGHRSVSWYQQTPGQGLQFLFEYFSETQRNKGNFPGRFSGRQFSNSRSEMNVSTLELGDSALYLCASSPGGGNTEAFFGQGTRLTVV.

V and J are TRBV25-1 and TRBJ2-3; D is perhaps TRBD2 (5 bases). Germline loops: CDR1 MGHDK, CDR2 SYGVNS. The CDR3 extends over 13 amino acids. V lost 8 bases and J 1 base, leaving 10 bases between the germline ends. The CDR3 DNA reads TGTGCCAGCGTCACAGCGGGCACAGATACGCAGTATTTT. Translating it yields CASVTAGTDTQYF.

Concerning this clone: The sample carries other DNA sequences with the same CDR3. CDR3 coding DNA: TGTGCCAGCAGCCTCTACAATGAGCAGTTCTTC. This gives the protein CASSLYNEQFF. The chain combines TRBV12-3 or TRBV12-4 with TRBJ2-1; D is uncertain. The V and J ends lost 6 bases and 3 bases respectively, with 3 bases between them. CDR3 length equals 11 residues.

The chain couples TRBV6-5 to TRBJ1-1, with 10 bases aligning to TRBD1. J gave up 2 bases and V 10 bases, and 4 bases lay outside the gene matches. The germline CDR1 and CDR2 sequences are MNHEY and SVGAGI. CDR3 length: 13 amino acids. The CDR3 protein is CATRQGANTEAFF. The CDR3, as DNA: TGTGCCACCAGACAGGGGGCTAACACTGAAGCTTTCTTT.

This clone has only a few counts. The genes are TRBV7-9 and TRBJ2-2; a possible D gene is TRBD2 (5 bases). This CDR3 contains 15 residues. V shed 1 base and J shed 5 bases, with 11 bases lying between them. Per germline, CDR1 SEHNR and CDR2 FQNEAQ (reference sequence). The CDR3: CASSLGRSGTGELFF. For the CDR3, the DNA is TGTGCCAGCAGCTTAGGTCGGTCGGGGACCGGGGAGCTGTTTTTT.

The chain carries TRBV3-1 (or the pseudogene TRBV3-2) and TRBJ2-2, with unresolved D. CDR3 length: 11 residues. Germline-derived CDR1 and CDR2 are LGHDT and YNNKEL (reference sequence). Trimming took off 4 bases at V and 7 bases at J, with 4 bases between the two ends. The DNA of the CDR3 is TGTGCCAGCAGCCTAATCGGGGAGCTGTTTTTT. Encoded protein: CASSLIGELFF.

The chain joins TRBV19 to TRBJ1-2; D may be TRBD1 (6 bases). Germline-derived CDR1 and CDR2 are LNHDA and SQIVND (reference sequence). The CDR3 loop spans 11 amino acids. V gave up 9 bases and J gave up 8 bases, with 13 bases separating them. The CDR3 DNA follows: TGTGCCAGCGAACAGGGTTGGGGCTACACCTTC. This translates into CASEQGWGYTF.

The gene calls are TRBV5-1 and TRBJ2-7, with 9 positions matching TRBD1. Germline V gives CDR1 SGHRS, CDR2 YFSETQ. With V trimmed by 4 bases and J by 1 base, 9 bases remained unmatched. This CDR3 region has 16 residues. This chain's CDR3 is CASSLHPDRGSYEQYF. CDR3 in DNA: TGCGCCAGCAGCCTACACCCCGACAGGGGGTCCTACGAGCAGTACTTC.

V is TRBV5-4 and J is TRBJ1-1; tentatively, D is TRBD1 (6 bases). The germline V gene has CDR1 SGHNT and CDR2 YYREEE (reference sequence). This CDR3 region has 14 residues. Trimming left V 4 bases short and J 3 bases short, with 13 bases between. This CDR3 reads CASSTLDSYTEAFF. CDR3 DNA: TGTGCCAGCAGCACACTGGACAGTTACACTGAAGCTTTCTTT.

The chain recombines TRBV5-5 with TRBJ2-2, with D possibly matching TRBD1 (5 bases). The CDR3 length is 14 residues. The V and J ends lost 0 bases and 6 bases respectively, with 9 bases between them. CDR1 is SGHKS and CDR2 is YYEKEE in the germline V gene (reference sequence). The CDR3 protein is CASSLGGGAGELFF. CDR3 DNA: TGTGCCAGCAGCTTGGGGGGCGGAGCCGGGGAGCTGTTTTTT.